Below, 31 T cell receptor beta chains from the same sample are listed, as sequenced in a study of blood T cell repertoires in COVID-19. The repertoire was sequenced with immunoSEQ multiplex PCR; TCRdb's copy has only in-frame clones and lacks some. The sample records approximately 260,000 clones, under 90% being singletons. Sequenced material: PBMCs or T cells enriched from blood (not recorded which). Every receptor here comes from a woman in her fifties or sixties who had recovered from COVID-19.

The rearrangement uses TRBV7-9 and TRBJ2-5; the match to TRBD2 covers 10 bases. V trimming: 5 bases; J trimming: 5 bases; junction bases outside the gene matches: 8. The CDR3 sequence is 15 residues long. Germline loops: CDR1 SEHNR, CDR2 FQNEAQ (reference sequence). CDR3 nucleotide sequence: TGTGCCAGCAGCGGCCAGCGGGGGGGATGGGAGACCCAGTACTTC. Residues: CASSGQRGGWETQYF.

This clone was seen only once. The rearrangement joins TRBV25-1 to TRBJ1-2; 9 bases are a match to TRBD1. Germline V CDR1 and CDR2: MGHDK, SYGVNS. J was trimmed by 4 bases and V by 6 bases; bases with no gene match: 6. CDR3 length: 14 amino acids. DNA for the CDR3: TGTGCCAGCAGCCGGGACAGGGCCGGCTATGGCTACACCTTC. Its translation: CASSRDRAGYGYTF.

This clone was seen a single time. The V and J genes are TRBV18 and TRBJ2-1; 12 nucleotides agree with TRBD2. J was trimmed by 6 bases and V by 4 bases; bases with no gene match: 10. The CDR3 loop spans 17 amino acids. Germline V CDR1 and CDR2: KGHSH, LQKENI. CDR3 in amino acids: CASSRYLAGGPSNEQFF. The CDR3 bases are TGTGCCAGCTCACGTTATCTAGCGGGAGGGCCTAGCAATGAGCAGTTCTTC. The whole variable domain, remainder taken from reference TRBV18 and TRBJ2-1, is NAGVMQNPRHLVRRRGQEARLRCSPMKGHSHVYWYRQLPEEGLKFMVYLQKENIIDESGMPKERFSAEFPKEGPSILRIQQVVRGDSAAYFCASSRYLAGGPSNEQFFGPGTRLTVL.

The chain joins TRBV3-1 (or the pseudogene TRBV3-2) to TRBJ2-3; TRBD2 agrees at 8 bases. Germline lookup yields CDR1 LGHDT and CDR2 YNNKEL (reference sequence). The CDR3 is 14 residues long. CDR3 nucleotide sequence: TGTGCTACGCGGCAGCGGGGGAGCACAGATACGCAGTATTTT. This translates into CATRQRGSTDTQYF.

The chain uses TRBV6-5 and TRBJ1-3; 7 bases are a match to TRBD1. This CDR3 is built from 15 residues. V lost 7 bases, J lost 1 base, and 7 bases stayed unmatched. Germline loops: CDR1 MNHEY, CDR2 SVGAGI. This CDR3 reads CASTRWDRSGNTIYF. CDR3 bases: TGTGCCAGCACCCGATGGGACAGATCTGGAAACACCATATATTTT.

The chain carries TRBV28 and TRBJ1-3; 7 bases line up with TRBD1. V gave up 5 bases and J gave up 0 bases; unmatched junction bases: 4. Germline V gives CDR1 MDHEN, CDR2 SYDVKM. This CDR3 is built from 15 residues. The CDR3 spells CASSPGQSSGNTIYF. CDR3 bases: TGTGCCAGCAGTCCGGGACAGTCCTCTGGAAACACCATATATTTT.

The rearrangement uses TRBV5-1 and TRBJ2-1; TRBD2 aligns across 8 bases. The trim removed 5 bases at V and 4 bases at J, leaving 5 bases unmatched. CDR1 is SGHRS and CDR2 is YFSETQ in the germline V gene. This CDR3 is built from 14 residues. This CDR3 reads CASSPGLDYNEQFF. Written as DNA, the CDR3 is TGCGCCAGCAGTCCGGGACTAGATTACAATGAGCAGTTCTTC.

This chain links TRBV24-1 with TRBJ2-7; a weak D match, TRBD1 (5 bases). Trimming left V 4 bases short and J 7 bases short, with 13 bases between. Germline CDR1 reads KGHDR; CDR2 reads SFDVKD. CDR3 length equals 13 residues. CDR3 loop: CATSETARGEQYF. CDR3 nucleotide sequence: TGTGCCACCAGTGAGACCGCTAGGGGTGAGCAGTACTTC.

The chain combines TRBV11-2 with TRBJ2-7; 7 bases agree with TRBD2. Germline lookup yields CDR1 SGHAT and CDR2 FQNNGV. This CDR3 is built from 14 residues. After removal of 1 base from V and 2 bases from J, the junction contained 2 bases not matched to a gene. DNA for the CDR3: TGTGCCAGCAGCTTAGGCCTAGCGGCCTACGAGCAGTACTTC. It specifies CASSLGLAAYEQYF.

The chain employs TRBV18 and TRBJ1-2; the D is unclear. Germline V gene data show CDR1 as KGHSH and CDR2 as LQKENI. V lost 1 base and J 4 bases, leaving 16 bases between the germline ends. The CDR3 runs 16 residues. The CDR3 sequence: CASSPQDGKSLYGYTF. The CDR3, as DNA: TGTGCCAGCTCACCACAGGACGGGAAATCCCTCTATGGCTACACCTTC.

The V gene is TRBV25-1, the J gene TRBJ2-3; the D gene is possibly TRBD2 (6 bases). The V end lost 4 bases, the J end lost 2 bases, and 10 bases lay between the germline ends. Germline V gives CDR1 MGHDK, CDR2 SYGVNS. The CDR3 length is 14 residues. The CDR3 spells CASSAGTVTDTQYF. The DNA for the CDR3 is TGTGCCAGCAGTGCCGGGACTGTCACAGATACGCAGTATTTT.

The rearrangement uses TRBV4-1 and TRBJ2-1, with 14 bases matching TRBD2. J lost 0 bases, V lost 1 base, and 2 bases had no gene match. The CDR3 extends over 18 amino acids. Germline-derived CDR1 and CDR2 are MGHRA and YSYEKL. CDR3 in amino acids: CASSQGTSGGSSYNEQFF. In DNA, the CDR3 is TGCGCCAGCAGCCAAGGGACTAGCGGGGGGAGCTCCTACAATGAGCAGTTCTTC.

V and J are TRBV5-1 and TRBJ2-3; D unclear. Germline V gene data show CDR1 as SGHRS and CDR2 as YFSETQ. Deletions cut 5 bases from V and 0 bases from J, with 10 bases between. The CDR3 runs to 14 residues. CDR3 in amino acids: CASSGTTSTDTQYF. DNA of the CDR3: TGCGCCAGCAGTGGCACCACGAGCACAGATACGCAGTATTTT.

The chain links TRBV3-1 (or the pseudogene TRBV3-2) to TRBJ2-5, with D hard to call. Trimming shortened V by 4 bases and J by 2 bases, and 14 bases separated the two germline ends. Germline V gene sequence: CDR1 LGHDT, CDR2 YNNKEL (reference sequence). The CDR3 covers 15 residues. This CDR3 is CASSLLAMEQETQYF. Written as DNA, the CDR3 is TGTGCCAGCAGCCTCCTTGCTATGGAGCAAGAGACCCAGTACTTC.

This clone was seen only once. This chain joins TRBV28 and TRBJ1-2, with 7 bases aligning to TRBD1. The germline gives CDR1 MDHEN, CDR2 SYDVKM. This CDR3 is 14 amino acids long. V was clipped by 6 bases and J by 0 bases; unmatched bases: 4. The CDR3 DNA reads TGTGCCAGCAGGGCAGGGGGTCCTAACTATGGCTACACCTTC. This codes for CASRAGGPNYGYTF.

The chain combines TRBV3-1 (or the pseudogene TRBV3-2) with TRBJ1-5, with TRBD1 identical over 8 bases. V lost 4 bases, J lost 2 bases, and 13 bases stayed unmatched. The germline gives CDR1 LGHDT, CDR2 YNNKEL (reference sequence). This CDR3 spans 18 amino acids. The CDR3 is CASSPTGALGYGNQPQHF. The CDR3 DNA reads TGTGCCAGCAGCCCGACAGGGGCATTAGGGTACGGCAATCAGCCCCAGCATTTT.

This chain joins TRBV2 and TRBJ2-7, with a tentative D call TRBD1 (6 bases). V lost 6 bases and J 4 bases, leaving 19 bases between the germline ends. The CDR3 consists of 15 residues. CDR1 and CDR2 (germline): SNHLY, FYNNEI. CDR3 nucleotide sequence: TGTGCCAGCAGCTACCGGGACACCAACTTTTACGAGCAGTACTTC. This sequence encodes CASSYRDTNFYEQYF.

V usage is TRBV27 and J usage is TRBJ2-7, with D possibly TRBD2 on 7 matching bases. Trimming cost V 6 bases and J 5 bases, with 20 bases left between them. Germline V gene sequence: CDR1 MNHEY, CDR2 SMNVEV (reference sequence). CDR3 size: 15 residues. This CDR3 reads CASSLAGDRLNEQYF. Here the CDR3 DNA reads TGTGCCAGCAGCCTGGCGGGAGACAGGCTCAACGAGCAGTACTTC.

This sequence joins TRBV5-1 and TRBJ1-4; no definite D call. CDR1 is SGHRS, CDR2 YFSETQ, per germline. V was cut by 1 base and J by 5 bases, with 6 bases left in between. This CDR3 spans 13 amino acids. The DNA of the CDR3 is TGCGCCAGCAGCTTGTCCAGGAATGAAAAACTGTTTTTT. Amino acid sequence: CASSLSRNEKLFF.

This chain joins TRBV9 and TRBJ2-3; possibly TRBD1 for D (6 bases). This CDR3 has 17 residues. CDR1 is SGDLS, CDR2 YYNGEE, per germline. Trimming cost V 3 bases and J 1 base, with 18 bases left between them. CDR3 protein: CASSGGPGRVGTDTQYF. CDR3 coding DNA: TGTGCCAGCAGCGGGGGGCCCGGAAGGGTGGGCACAGATACGCAGTATTTT.

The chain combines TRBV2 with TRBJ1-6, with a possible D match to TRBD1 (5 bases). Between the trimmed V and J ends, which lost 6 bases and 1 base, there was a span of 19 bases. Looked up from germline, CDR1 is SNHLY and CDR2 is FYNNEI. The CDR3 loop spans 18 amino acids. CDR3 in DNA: TGTGCCAGCAGAGTTCCATCAGGGAAAGGGTCCTATAATTCACCCCTCCACTTT. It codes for CASRVPSGKGSYNSPLHF.

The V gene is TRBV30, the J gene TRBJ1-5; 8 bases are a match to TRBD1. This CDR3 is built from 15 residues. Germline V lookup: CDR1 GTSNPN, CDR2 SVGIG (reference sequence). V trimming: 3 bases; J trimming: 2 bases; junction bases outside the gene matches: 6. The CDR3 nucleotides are TGTGCCTGGAGGGGAGGACAGGGCGGCAATCAGCCCCAGCATTTT. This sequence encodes CAWRGGQGGNQPQHF.

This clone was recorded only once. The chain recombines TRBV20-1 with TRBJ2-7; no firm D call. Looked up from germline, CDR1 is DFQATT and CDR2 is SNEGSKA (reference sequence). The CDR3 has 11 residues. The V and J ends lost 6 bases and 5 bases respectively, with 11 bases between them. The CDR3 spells CSASARDEQYF. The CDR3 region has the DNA TGCAGTGCCTCCGCTCGGGACGAGCAGTACTTC.

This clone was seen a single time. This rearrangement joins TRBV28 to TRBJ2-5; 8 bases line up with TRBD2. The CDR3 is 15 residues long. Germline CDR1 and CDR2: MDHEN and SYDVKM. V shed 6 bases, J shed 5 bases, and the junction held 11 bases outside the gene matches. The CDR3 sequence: CASSFTSGGVETQYF. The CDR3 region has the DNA TGTGCCAGCAGCTTTACTAGCGGAGGTGTCGAGACCCAGTACTTC.

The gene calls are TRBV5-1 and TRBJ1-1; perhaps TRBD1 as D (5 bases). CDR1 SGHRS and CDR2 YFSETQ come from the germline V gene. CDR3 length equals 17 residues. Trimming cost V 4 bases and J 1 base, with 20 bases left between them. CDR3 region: CASSLSLPGLENTEAFF. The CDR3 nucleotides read TGCGCCAGCAGCCTGAGCTTACCGGGACTTGAGAACACTGAAGCTTTCTTT.

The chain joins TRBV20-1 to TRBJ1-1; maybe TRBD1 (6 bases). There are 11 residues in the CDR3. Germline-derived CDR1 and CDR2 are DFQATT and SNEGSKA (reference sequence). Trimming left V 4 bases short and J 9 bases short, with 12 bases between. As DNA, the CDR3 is TGCAGTGCTATGGACAGAGAAAAAGCTTTCTTT. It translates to CSAMDREKAFF.

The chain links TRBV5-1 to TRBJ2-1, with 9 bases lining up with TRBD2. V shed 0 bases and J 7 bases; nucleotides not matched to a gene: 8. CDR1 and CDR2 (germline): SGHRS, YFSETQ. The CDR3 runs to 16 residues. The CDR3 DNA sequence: TGCGCCAGCAGCTTGGAACCTAGCGGGATAACTAATGAGCAGTTCTTC. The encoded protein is CASSLEPSGITNEQFF.

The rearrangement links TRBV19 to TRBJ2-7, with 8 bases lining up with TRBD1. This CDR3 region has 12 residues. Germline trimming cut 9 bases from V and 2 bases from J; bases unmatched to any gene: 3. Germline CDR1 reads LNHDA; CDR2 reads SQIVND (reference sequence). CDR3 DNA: TGTGCCAGCAGGGACAGGACCTACGAGCAGTACTTC. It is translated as CASRDRTYEQYF.

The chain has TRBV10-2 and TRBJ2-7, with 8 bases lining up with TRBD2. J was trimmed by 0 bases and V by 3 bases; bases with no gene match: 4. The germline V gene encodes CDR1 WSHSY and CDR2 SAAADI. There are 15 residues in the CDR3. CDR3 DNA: TGCGCCAGCAGTGACTCCGGGACTAGCTCCTACGAGCAGTACTTC. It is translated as CASSDSGTSSYEQYF.

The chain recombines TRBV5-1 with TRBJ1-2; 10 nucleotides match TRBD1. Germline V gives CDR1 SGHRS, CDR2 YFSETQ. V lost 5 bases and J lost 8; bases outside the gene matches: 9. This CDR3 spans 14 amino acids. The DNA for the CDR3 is TGCGCCAGCAGTCCGGGACAGGGGTTGAGAGGCTACACCTTC. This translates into CASSPGQGLRGYTF.

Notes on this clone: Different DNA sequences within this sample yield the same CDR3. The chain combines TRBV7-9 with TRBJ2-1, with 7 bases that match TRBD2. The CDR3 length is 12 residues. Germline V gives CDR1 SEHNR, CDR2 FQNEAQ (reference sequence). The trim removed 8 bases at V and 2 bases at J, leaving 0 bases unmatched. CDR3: CASGGAYNEQFF. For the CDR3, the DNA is TGTGCCAGCGGGGGGGCCTACAATGAGCAGTTCTTC.